Shown below are 32 T cell receptor beta chains from a single sample sequenced in a study of patients and donors after allogeneic stem cell transplantation. TCRdb ran MiXCR on the RT-PCR reads and lists one entry per CDR3 protein. The sample includes about 23,000 distinct CDR3 sequences, under 30% of them seen just once. What was sequenced was blood, either unsorted or a sorted T cell fraction (not recorded which). The receptors shown here come from a human donor who was either an allogeneic HSCT recipient or a stem cell or donor lymphocyte infusion donor (not recorded which). It is not recorded whose cells these are; they may come from a transplant donor.

In this sample, this clonotype turned up many times. The rearrangement uses TRBV5-1 and TRBJ2-5; D not certain. This CDR3 region has 16 residues. Germline CDR1 SGHRS, CDR2 YFSETQ. Trimming removed 4 bases from V and 2 bases from J, with 18 bases in between. CDR3 nucleotide sequence: TGCGCCAGCAGCCCGGACCGACACGTCCCACAAGAGACCCAGTACTTC. Protein: CASSPDRHVPQETQYF. Drawing the rest from reference TRBV5-1 and TRBJ2-5, the complete variable domain is KAGVTQTPRYLIKTRGQQVTLSCSPISGHRSVSWYQQTPGQGLQFLFEYFSETQRNKGNFPGRFSGRQFSNSRSEMNVSTLELGDSALYLCASSPDRHVPQETQYFGPGTRLLVL.

The rearrangement joins TRBV5-5 to TRBJ1-3, with 7 bases aligning to TRBD1. Germline V gene data show CDR1 as SGHKS and CDR2 as YYEKEE (reference sequence). The J segment lost 1 base and the V segment lost 0 bases, leaving 4 bases of the junction unmatched. There are 16 residues in the CDR3. This chain's CDR3 is CASSLASTGSGNTIYF. CDR3 sequence (DNA): TGTGCCAGCAGCTTGGCTTCGACAGGGTCTGGAAACACCATATATTTT.

The rearrangement uses TRBV12-5 and TRBJ2-3, with TRBD1 as a possible D gene (6 bases). Germline loops: CDR1 LGHNT, CDR2 FRNRAP. V lost 2 bases and J 3 bases, leaving 15 bases between the germline ends. The CDR3 has 16 residues. The CDR3 coding sequence is TGTGCTAGTGGTTTGCAAGGACAGCCCGGAACAGATACGCAGTATTTT. The encoded protein is CASGLQGQPGTDTQYF. Full variable domain (missing parts from reference TRBV12-5 and TRBJ2-3): DARVTQTPRHKVTEMGQEVTMRCQPILGHNTVFWYRQTMMQGLELLAYFRNRAPLDDSGMPKDRFSAEMPDATLATLKIQPSEPRDSAVYFCASGLQGQPGTDTQYFGPGTRLTVL.

This clonotype came up once. The rearrangement uses TRBV29-1 and TRBJ2-5; D is perhaps TRBD2 (7 bases). From germline, CDR1 is SQVTM and CDR2 ANQGSEA. The CDR3 sequence is 13 residues long. The V end lost 5 bases, the J end lost 4 bases, and 14 bases lay between the germline ends. The CDR3 region has the DNA TGCAGCGTTAGGGGGGGGCCGGGAGAGACCCAGTACTTC. The encoded protein is CSVRGGPGETQYF.

This clonotype was counted between two and nine times. For the CDR3, the DNA is TGTGCCAGCAGCTTGGAGGACAGGAGAGTCTATGGCTACACCTTC. Residues: CASSLEDRRVYGYTF. V is TRBV5-6 and J is TRBJ1-2, with 7 nucleotides matching TRBD1. This CDR3 spans 15 amino acids. Trimming removed 0 bases from V and 4 bases from J; junction bases left unmatched: 6. CDR1 and CDR2 (germline): SGHDT, YYEEEE.

The gene calls are TRBV12-3 or TRBV12-4 and TRBJ2-1; D remains unclear. V dropped 2 bases and J dropped 4 bases, with 6 bases sitting between them. This CDR3 has 13 residues. CDR3 sequence: CASSLSLYNEQFF. CDR3 nucleotide sequence: TGTGCCAGCAGTTTAAGCCTTTACAATGAGCAGTTCTTC.

This rearrangement joins TRBV25-1 to TRBJ1-1; D unresolved. V lost 4 bases and J lost 0, with 6 bases in between. CDR3 length: 13 residues. Germline lookup yields CDR1 MGHDK and CDR2 SYGVNS. The CDR3 protein is CASSVKLNTEAFF. The DNA of the CDR3 is TGTGCCAGCAGTGTTAAGTTGAACACTGAAGCTTTCTTT.

CDR3 sequence: CASRTARLAGGDEQFF. The CDR3 nucleotides are TGTGCCAGCAGAACCGCCCGACTAGCGGGGGGGGATGAGCAGTTCTTC. This chain connects TRBV6-5 to TRBJ2-1; 14 bases agree with TRBD2. V was pared by 6 bases and J by 8 bases, with 9 bases of the junction left unmatched. Germline V gene lookup returns CDR1 MNHEY and CDR2 SVGAGI. This CDR3 is 16 amino acids long.

The rearrangement links TRBV5-1 to TRBJ1-4, with D maybe TRBD1 (5 bases). Germline CDR1 SGHRS, CDR2 YFSETQ. The CDR3 length is 16 residues. The V and J ends lost 3 bases and 8 bases respectively, with 20 bases between them. The DNA for the CDR3 is TGCGCCAGCAGCTCAGTGGGGCCGAGGGTAGGCGAAAAACTGTTTTTT. This codes for CASSSVGPRVGEKLFF.

This clonotype was detected only a few times. This chain joins TRBV10-3 and TRBJ2-3; 8 nucleotides match TRBD2. This CDR3 region has 13 residues. With V trimmed by 8 bases and J by 3 bases, 4 bases remained unmatched. Germline V gene sequence: CDR1 ENHRY, CDR2 SYGVKD. The CDR3, as DNA: TGTGCCATCGAGAGCGGGGGTACAGATACGCAGTATTTT. Protein sequence: CAIESGGTDTQYF.

This clonotype has a handful of counts. The V call is TRBV20-1, the J call TRBJ1-2, with D perhaps TRBD1 (6 bases). The CDR3 runs 13 residues. The germline CDR1 and CDR2 sequences are DFQATT and SNEGSKA (reference sequence). V lost 3 bases, J lost 4 bases, and 12 bases lay in between. CDR3 bases: TGCAGTGCTAGTACAGGGAGTATCTATGGCTACACCTTC. This sequence encodes CSASTGSIYGYTF.

The V gene is TRBV7-2, the J gene TRBJ1-5; D uncertain. V was shortened by 1 base and J by 5 bases, with 9 bases between the two germline ends. Looked up from germline, CDR1 is SGHTA and CDR2 is FQGNSA. The CDR3 spans 14 residues. CDR3 DNA: TGTGCCAGCAGCTTAGAGGGCAGCTATCAGCCCCAGCATTTT. This codes for CASSLEGSYQPQHF.

The V call is TRBV12-3 or TRBV12-4, the J call TRBJ1-4, with 8 positions matching TRBD1. V lost 5 bases, J lost 8 bases, and 7 bases stayed unmatched. CDR3 length: 14 amino acids. This CDR3 reads CASSRTGLREKLFF. The CDR3 coding sequence is TGTGCCAGCAGTAGGACAGGGCTACGGGAAAAACTGTTTTTT.

This clonotype was observed a few times. This chain joins TRBV20-1 and TRBJ1-4, with D unresolved. CDR1 and CDR2 (germline): DFQATT, SNEGSKA (reference sequence). Trimming shortened V by 3 bases and J by 4 bases, and 12 bases separated the two germline ends. CDR3 length: 14 amino acids. In nucleotides, the CDR3 is TGCAGTGCTAGCCCATCGGGGTATAATGAAAAACTGTTTTTT. This translates into CSASPSGYNEKLFF.

The V gene is TRBV6-5, the J gene TRBJ2-1; 11 bases are shared with TRBD2. CDR3 length: 13 residues. Germline trimming cut 7 bases from V and 12 bases from J; bases unmatched to any gene: 8. Germline V gene sequence: CDR1 MNHEY, CDR2 SVGAGI. The CDR3 here is CASNSLAGGRQFF. CDR3 nucleotides: TGTGCCAGCAACTCTCTAGCGGGGGGTCGGCAGTTCTTC.

This clonotype was seen many times. The chain joins TRBV12-3 or TRBV12-4 to TRBJ1-2; the D gene is possibly TRBD1 (5 bases). Trimming took off 2 bases at V and 4 bases at J, with 11 bases between the two ends. The CDR3 sequence is 14 residues long. CDR3 sequence: CASSLFRVGYGYTF. CDR3 nucleotide sequence: TGTGCCAGCAGTTTATTCAGGGTGGGCTATGGCTACACCTTC.

This chain uses TRBV7-2 with TRBJ1-5; D is ambiguous. The CDR3 spans 13 residues. Germline V CDR1 and CDR2: SGHTA, FQGNSA. Trimming took off 1 base at V and 5 bases at J, with 6 bases between the two ends. In nucleotides, the CDR3 is TGTGCCAGCAGCTTAGGTGTCTATCAGCCCCAGCATTTT. Its protein product is CASSLGVYQPQHF.

This clonotype was detected many times. The gene calls are TRBV20-1 and TRBJ1-5; D uncertain. The CDR3 has 14 amino acids. The germline V gene encodes CDR1 DFQATT and CDR2 SNEGSKA (reference sequence). Trimming pared 3 bases from V and 3 bases from J, leaving 12 bases between. The CDR3 sequence: CSARKSLHNQPQHF. The CDR3 region has the DNA TGCAGTGCTAGGAAAAGTCTCCACAATCAGCCCCAGCATTTT.

This chain links TRBV10-3 with TRBJ2-2; 7 nucleotides align to TRBD1. Germline assignment: CDR1 ENHRY and CDR2 SYGVKD. Trimming removed 7 bases from V and 4 bases from J; junction bases left unmatched: 9. This CDR3 spans 15 amino acids. Here the CDR3 DNA reads TGTGCCATCAACAGGGGCCCTGGGGGCACCGGGGAGCTGTTTTTT. Its protein product is CAINRGPGGTGELFF.

The V call is TRBV5-4, the J call TRBJ1-1; D perhaps matches TRBD1 (6 bases). V lost 2 bases and J 4 bases, leaving 9 bases between the germline ends. The CDR3 runs 13 residues. In germline, CDR1 is SGHNT, CDR2 YYREEE (reference sequence). The CDR3 reads CASSLAQGTEAFF. The CDR3 DNA follows: TGTGCCAGCAGCTTAGCACAGGGCACTGAAGCTTTCTTT.

This chain connects TRBV6-5 to TRBJ1-4; D is uncertain. CDR1 is MNHEY, CDR2 SVGAGI, per germline. The CDR3 has 14 residues. V lost 5 bases to trimming and J lost 7 bases, with 14 bases between them. The CDR3 bases are TGTGCCAGCAGTGATCGCCCGGCAGCTGAAAAACTGTTTTTT. Its translation: CASSDRPAAEKLFF.

The gene calls are TRBV9 and TRBJ1-2, with TRBD1 identical over 11 bases. Trimming removed 0 bases from V and 8 bases from J; junction bases left unmatched: 9. This CDR3 contains 16 residues. Germline V gives CDR1 SGDLS, CDR2 YYNGEE. The CDR3 nucleotides read TGTGCCAGCAGCGTAGCTACATGGGGACAGGGGGGCGGCTACACCTTC. It yields the protein CASSVATWGQGGGYTF.

This clonotype was counted only a few times. This chain connects TRBV12-3 or TRBV12-4 to TRBJ1-5; TRBD1 matches at 7 bases. With 7 bases clipped from V and 4 bases from J, the junction kept 4 bases outside the gene matches. There are 13 residues in the CDR3. CDR3 in amino acids: CASTVTGNQPQHF. The CDR3 DNA follows: TGTGCCAGCACCGTGACAGGGAATCAGCCCCAGCATTTT.

This clonotype was counted between two and nine times. V gene TRBV7-9 combines with J gene TRBJ1-2; D possibly corresponds to TRBD1 (5 bases). Germline V gives CDR1 SEHNR, CDR2 FQNEAQ (reference sequence). Trimming took 3 bases from V and 4 from J, leaving 12 bases between them. The CDR3 has 14 amino acids. CDR3 in DNA: TGTGCCAGCAGCTTGGGGGGATTGGGCTATGGCTACACCTTC. Translation: CASSLGGLGYGYTF.

This clonotype came up a few times. In nucleotides, the CDR3 is TGTGCCAGCAGCTTATCAGTCGTTGACACTGAAGCTTTCTTT. It is translated as CASSLSVVDTEAFF. The gene calls are TRBV7-8 and TRBJ1-1, with D unresolved. CDR1 SGHVS and CDR2 FQNEAQ come from the germline V gene. Trimming shortened V by 2 bases and J by 3 bases, and 10 bases separated the two germline ends. CDR3 length equals 14 residues. The whole variable domain, remainder taken from reference TRBV7-8 and TRBJ1-1, is GAGVSQSPRYKVAKRGQDVALRCDPISGHVSLFWYQQALGQGPEFLTYFQNEAQLDKSGLPSDRFFAERPEGSVSTLKIQRTQQEDSAVYLCASSLSVVDTEAFFGQGTRLTVV.

This clonotype has ten or more counts. The CDR3 sequence is CASSQITRASYEKLFF. Here the CDR3 DNA reads TGCGCCAGCAGCCAGATCACCAGGGCCTCCTACGAAAAACTGTTTTTT. The V gene is TRBV4-3, the J gene TRBJ1-4; perhaps TRBD1 as D (5 bases). The length of the CDR3 is 16 residues. The V end was cut by 3 bases, the J end by 8 bases, with 19 bases between. Germline CDR1 LGHNA, CDR2 YSLEER.

The rearrangement uses TRBV2 and TRBJ1-5, with a tentative D call TRBD1 (6 bases). The CDR3 sequence is 13 residues long. V lost 5 bases and J lost 7, with 12 bases in between. In germline, CDR1 is SNHLY, CDR2 FYNNEI. CDR3 coding DNA: TGTGCCAGCAGTTTACAGGGATCCCAGCCCCAGCATTTT. This translates into CASSLQGSQPQHF. Complete variable domain (other parts from reference TRBV2 and TRBJ1-5): EPEVTQTPSHQVTQMGQEVILRCVPISNHLYFYWYRQILGQKVEFLVSFYNNEISEKSEIFDDQFSVERPDGSNFTLKIRSTKLEDSAMYFCASSLQGSQPQHFGDGTRLSIL.

V usage is TRBV28 and J usage is TRBJ1-6; the D is unclear. The CDR3 runs to 13 residues. Germline V gives CDR1 MDHEN, CDR2 SYDVKM. The V end was cut by 6 bases, the J end by 8 bases, with 11 bases between. CDR3 DNA sequence: TGTGCCAGCAGCCTCCCCCGTCATTCACCCCTCCACTTT. It is translated as CASSLPRHSPLHF.

The CDR3, as DNA: TGTGCCATCGGGGCTAGCGGCCTCACAGATACGCAGTATTTT. This translates into CAIGASGLTDTQYF. This rearrangement joins TRBV10-3 to TRBJ2-3, with TRBD2 identical over 7 bases. Trimming took 8 bases from V and 2 from J; bases not matched to a gene: 7. CDR1 and CDR2 (germline): ENHRY, SYGVKD. The CDR3 totals 14 residues.

The V and J genes are TRBV9 and TRBJ2-3; either TRBD1 or TRBD2 may supply D (6 bases each). Germline V CDR1 and CDR2: SGDLS, YYNGEE. This CDR3 has 16 amino acids. V shed 3 bases and J shed 0 bases, with 14 bases lying between them. The CDR3 region is CASSGKGGTSTDTQYF. Here the CDR3 DNA reads TGTGCCAGCAGCGGCAAGGGGGGAACTAGCACAGATACGCAGTATTTT.

V usage is TRBV27 and J usage is TRBJ2-3; D gene ambiguous. The CDR3 has 13 amino acids. V gave up 6 bases and J gave up 2 bases, with 9 bases separating them. Germline V lookup: CDR1 MNHEY, CDR2 SMNVEV (reference sequence). The CDR3 DNA reads as TGTGCCAGCAGCTTACCATTCACAGATACGCAGTATTTT. The encoded protein is CASSLPFTDTQYF.

V usage is TRBV12-3 or TRBV12-4 and J usage is TRBJ2-5, with a tentative D call TRBD1 (5 bases). The CDR3 runs to 13 residues. The V end lost 8 bases, the J end lost 1 base, and 11 bases lay between the germline ends. The CDR3 DNA is TGTGCCAGCGGGATGGGGCTCCAAGAGACCCAGTACTTC. This translates into CASGMGLQETQYF.